This T cell receptor (beta chain) was documented in a study of cytomegalovirus exposure and HLA in healthy donors. Study results and limitations: Within a later analysis, the majority of CMV-associated TCR beta chains appeared HLA-restricted. An analysis done earlier found most TCR beta V segments productive about 87% or about 30% of the time.

The PCR employed 60 Vbeta primers together with 13 Jbeta primers. The protocol was immunoSEQ multiplex PCR, while the TCRdb copy is restricted to in-frame clones and leaves out a portion. The sample includes around 180,000 clones, roughly 84% seen only once; the top ten take roughly 0.23%. Germline CDR1 is GTSNPN and CDR2 is SVGIG (reference sequence). The CDR3 length is 13 residues. V was trimmed by 8 bases and J by 0 bases, leaving 13 bases between them. Each donor was nominally healthy when sampled (though unrecorded immune exposures were likely). This clone was seen once. The antigen remains unidentified.

V gene TRBV30 combines with J gene TRBJ1-2; D possibly corresponds to TRBD1 (5 bases). This clonotype was sampled from a girl under three years old in good health and CMV-seronegative. Input material: PBMCs. The CDR3 DNA reads TGTGCCCGATACCCGGGGGCTAACTATGGCTACACCTTC. It specifies CARYPGANYGYTF.